This T cell receptor beta chain was captured in a study of cytomegalovirus exposure and HLA in healthy donors. Study-level points and caveats: Reports credit the classifier with highly specific, highly sensitive diagnosis of cytomegalovirus status.

Details on this clone: Its target is unknown.

The data were produced by immunoSEQ multiplex PCR, yet TCRdb's version contains in-frame clones alone and is incomplete. The sample holds some 340,000 clones, about nine tenths seen once. Trimming left V 7 bases short and J 2 bases short, with 7 bases between. The CDR3 loop spans 11 amino acids. The germline gives CDR1 DFQATT, CDR2 SNEGSKA (reference sequence). The material sequenced was PBMCs. The V gene is TRBV20-1, the J gene TRBJ2-3, with D possibly TRBD2 on 5 matching bases. The clonotype comes from a woman in her twenties or thirties in good health and CMV-seropositive. The CDR3 DNA follows: TGCAGTGTTAGCGACACAGATACGCAGTATTTT. This codes for CSVSDTDTQYF.